The rows below give T cell receptor beta chains drawn from one sample of a study of CD8 T cells in ankylosing spondylitis. TCRdb called the 5' RACE reads again in MiXCR, with one record for every CDR3 protein. In the table there are about 200,000 distinct CDR3 sequences, about 13% of which are singletons. Specimen: blood, either unsorted or a sorted T cell fraction (not recorded which). Receptors originate from a male donor with ankylosing spondylitis or in good health (not recorded which). Each CDR3 is given with its conserved first and last residue. The order of the fields is J gene, CDR3 length, V gene, D gene, clone size, CDR3 protein, CDR3 DNA. A D gene is named only where the DNA matches it firmly. A row's size may be missing; if present it is once, few, many or a size class.

J gene: TRBJ1-2; CDR3 length: 14; V gene: TRBV9; D gene: TRBD1; clone size: few; CDR3 protein: CASSADRVQNGYTF; CDR3 DNA: TGTGCCAGCAGCGCAGACAGGGTACAAAATGGCTACACCTTC
J gene: TRBJ2-7; CDR3 length: 15; V gene: TRBV20-1; D gene: TRBD1; clone size: NA; CDR3 protein: CSARDRDRALYEQYF; CDR3 DNA: TGCAGTGCTAGAGACCGGGACAGGGCGCTATACGAGCAGTACTTC
J gene: TRBJ2-7; CDR3 length: 12; V gene: TRBV27; D gene: NA; clone size: NA; CDR3 protein: CASSSHGNEQYF; CDR3 DNA: TGTGCCAGCAGTTCCCATGGTAACGAGCAGTACTTC
J gene: TRBJ1-1; CDR3 length: 17; V gene: TRBV4-1; D gene: NA; clone size: few; CDR3 protein: CASSQEGTGPWNTEAFF; CDR3 DNA: TGCGCCAGCAGCCAAGAGGGTACGGGACCTTGGAACACTGAAGCTTTCTTT
J gene: TRBJ1-1; CDR3 length: 15; V gene: TRBV12-3/TRBV12-4; D gene: TRBD1; clone size: NA; CDR3 protein: CASSPDRGQYTEAFF; CDR3 DNA: TGTGCCAGCAGTCCGGACAGGGGACAATACACTGAAGCTTTCTTT
J gene: TRBJ2-7; CDR3 length: 11; V gene: TRBV27; D gene: NA; clone size: few; CDR3 protein: CASSIGGEQYF; CDR3 DNA: TGTGCCAGCAGTATCGGGGGAGAGCAGTACTTC
J gene: TRBJ1-1; CDR3 length: 14; V gene: TRBV27; D gene: NA; clone size: few; CDR3 protein: CASSLAWTGTEAFF; CDR3 DNA: TGTGCCAGCAGTTTAGCGTGGACGGGAACTGAAGCTTTCTTT
J gene: TRBJ2-7; CDR3 length: 14; V gene: TRBV7-9; D gene: TRBD1; clone size: few; CDR3 protein: CASSPPRGPYEQYF; CDR3 DNA: TGTGCCAGCAGCCCCCCCAGGGGGCCCTACGAGCAGTACTTC
J gene: TRBJ2-1; CDR3 length: 13; V gene: TRBV6-2/TRBV6-3; D gene: NA; clone size: NA; CDR3 protein: CATFKRAYNEQFF; CDR3 DNA: TGTGCCACGTTTAAACGGGCCTACAATGAGCAGTTCTTC
J gene: TRBJ1-6; CDR3 length: 14; V gene: TRBV6-1; D gene: NA; clone size: few; CDR3 protein: CASVDSSYNSPLHF; CDR3 DNA: TGTGCCAGCGTAGACAGCTCCTATAATTCACCCCTCCACTTT